Presented here are 24 T cell receptor beta chains from one specimen sequenced in a study of tumor and adjacent non-tumor tissue in lung cancer. TCRbeta libraries were built with three rounds of nested PCR, modified from ARM-PCR. TCRdb re-derived calls from the multiplex PCR reads in MiXCR, one entry per CDR3 protein. This sample has tens of thousands of distinct CDR3 sequences, with around 80% found just once. The template was RNA from unsorted bulk tissue. Distant lung tissue was collected more than 3 cm away from the tumor edge. The source material was distant non-tumor lung tissue. These TCRs come from a man aged 70 or older with non-small cell lung cancer.

Comment on this clonotype: This may arise from a read error, as a much more abundant clone is one base away. The DNA of the CDR3 is TGCAGTGCTTCACTAGCGGGAGGGCCGAATACGCAGTATTTT. Protein: CSASLAGGPNTQYF. The chain has TRBV20-1 and TRBJ2-3; 13 bases match TRBD2. Trimming cost V 5 bases and J 7 bases; bases outside gene matches: 6. Per the germline V gene, CDR1 is DFQATT and CDR2 is SNEGSKA (reference sequence). The CDR3 contains 14 residues.

Only a few counts were recorded for this clonotype. A much larger clone is a single base away; this may be a read error. This chain uses TRBV6-1 with TRBJ2-7, with D possibly TRBD1 on 7 matching bases. Germline-derived CDR1 and CDR2 are MNHNS and SASEGT. V was trimmed by 6 bases and J by 5 bases, leaving 11 bases between them. The CDR3 extends over 12 amino acids. CDR3 residues: CASRPGGNEQYF. The CDR3 bases are TGTGCCAGCAGGCCAGGGGGGAACGAGCAGTACTTC.

The chain carries TRBV6-5 and TRBJ2-6; 12 bases agree with TRBD1. Trimming took 7 bases from V and 7 from J; bases not matched to a gene: 11. Germline CDR1 MNHEY, CDR2 SVGAGI. This CDR3 is built from 17 residues. The chain's CDR3 is CASTSGTGGSEANVLTF. The CDR3 DNA sequence: TGTGCCAGCACTTCCGGGACAGGGGGCTCTGAAGCCAACGTCCTGACTTTC.

This clonotype was counted a single time. A junction end diverges from the germline sequence, so it may reflect a read error. The chain links TRBV4-1 to TRBJ2-1; 13 bases agree with TRBD2. CDR1 is MGHRA, CDR2 YSYEKL, per germline. The CDR3 totals 19 residues. The CDR3 DNA sequence: TGCACCAGCAGCCCGCACCCTCTGCTTAGGACTAGCGGGAGCGGTGAGCAGTTCTTC. This codes for CTSSPHPLLRTSGSGEQFF.

A remark on this clonotype: The junction does not match germline at one end; this may be a read error. The V and J genes are TRBV6-1 and TRBJ1-3; maybe TRBD1 (5 bases). Germline CDR1 is MNHNS and CDR2 is SASEGT. The CDR3 runs 15 residues. The CDR3 sequence is CVSSDPPRGRNTICF. CDR3 nucleotides: TGTGTCAGCAGTGATCCACCCCGGGGACGAAACACCATATGTTTT.

In this sample, this clonotype turned up many times. The V call is TRBV6-5, the J call TRBJ2-1; D is perhaps TRBD1 or TRBD2 (6 bases each). CDR3 length: 16 amino acids. Trimming stripped 0 bases from V and 3 bases from J, with 12 bases between. Per the germline V gene, CDR1 is MNHEY and CDR2 is SVGAGI. CDR3 sequence (DNA): TGTGCCAGCAGTTACTCCCAAGGGGGAGGCTACAATGAGCAGTTCTTC. Translation: CASSYSQGGGYNEQFF.

The chain carries TRBV11-2 and TRBJ2-1; D gene uncertain. CDR3 size: 13 residues. Germline V gives CDR1 SGHAT, CDR2 FQNNGV. Here the CDR3 reads CAGSSDVYNEQFF. CDR3 nucleotides: TGTGCTGGCAGCTCCGACGTATACAATGAGCAGTTCTTC.

This clonotype was picked up a small number of times. At one of its ends the junction is not consistent with the germline gene, which may arise from a read error. This chain uses TRBV12-3 or TRBV12-4 with TRBJ2-7; a possible D gene is TRBD2 (6 bases). The CDR3 sequence is 14 residues long. CDR3 nucleotide sequence: TGTGCCATCAGTCTCCTGACACTCGGGAGCGAGCAGTATTTC. Amino acids: CAISLLTLGSEQYF.

The chain joins TRBV6-1 to TRBJ1-1; 7 positions match TRBD1. V lost 8 bases, J lost 6 bases, and 12 bases stayed unmatched. Germline assignment: CDR1 MNHNS and CDR2 SASEGT. The CDR3 runs to 14 residues. The CDR3 here is CASDTAGGVSEAFF. CDR3 bases: TGTGCCAGCGATACCGCAGGGGGAGTCTCTGAAGCTTTCTTT.

This clonotype has just a few counts. A read error is possible here, since a much larger clone lies one base away. V and J are TRBV29-1 and TRBJ2-1; 12 nucleotides line up with TRBD2. Looked up from germline, CDR1 is SQVTM and CDR2 is ANQGSEA. J was trimmed by 9 bases and V by 4 bases; bases with no gene match: 4. The CDR3 has 13 residues. In nucleotides, the CDR3 is TGCAGCGTTGGGACTAGCGGGATAGGTGAGCAGTTCTTC. It specifies CSVGTSGIGEQFF.

The chain links TRBV5-1 to TRBJ2-3; D is unclear. The CDR3 length is 15 residues. The germline CDR1 and CDR2 sequences are SGHRS and YFSETQ. V lost 8 bases, J lost 2 bases, and 18 bases lay in between. The CDR3 region is CARSMEGRPTDTQYF. CDR3 bases: TGCGCCAGGAGCATGGAAGGCAGACCCACAGATACGCAGTATTTT.

This clonotype has more than one count but fewer than ten. No conserved phenylalanine or tryptophan is present at the end of the CDR3, so a read error is the likely explanation. This chain uses TRBV11-2 with TRBJ1-3; the D is unclear. V lost 3 bases and J 0 bases, leaving 6 bases between the germline ends. Germline CDR1 reads SGHAT; CDR2 reads FQNNGV. This CDR3 has 14 residues. CDR3 sequence: CASSLSVSGNTIYL. The CDR3 DNA is TGTGCCAGCAGCTTGTCAGTCTCTGGAAACACCATATATTTA.

The chain joins TRBV12-3 or TRBV12-4 to TRBJ1-1; D gene unclear. The CDR3 has 13 residues. V lost 6 bases and J 5 bases, leaving 13 bases between the germline ends. The CDR3 DNA follows: TGTGCCAGCAGCCTAGCGCGGTGGACTGAAGCTTTCTTT. Amino acid sequence: CASSLARWTEAFF.

Remarks on this clonotype: At one end the junction does not follow the germline gene, possibly because of a read error. The J gene is TRBJ2-5, the V gene TRBV29-1; D may match TRBD1 or TRBD2 (5 bases each). Germline assignment: CDR1 SQVTM and CDR2 ANQGSEA. The length of the CDR3 is 12 residues. CDR3 nucleotides: TGCAGCGTTGAAGATGGGGGAGAGACCCAGTATTTC. It encodes CSVEDGGETQYF.

The rearrangement links TRBV20-1 to TRBJ1-3; D is perhaps TRBD1 (6 bases). V dropped 6 bases and J dropped 2 bases, with 8 bases sitting between them. The CDR3 contains 12 residues. Germline V gives CDR1 DFQATT, CDR2 SNEGSKA (reference sequence). The CDR3 here is CSAGGPGNTIYF. CDR3 nucleotides: TGCAGTGCCGGGGGGCCTGGAAACACCATATATTTT.

Regarding this clonotype: Compared with germline, one end of the junction differs, possibly owing to a read error. The genes are TRBV6-1 and TRBJ2-1, with 8 bases matching TRBD2. The germline gives CDR1 MNHNS, CDR2 SASEGT. The CDR3 consists of 19 residues. For the CDR3, the DNA is TGTGCCGGCAGTGATCCGGGAGGGCCGGGGTTGCTCGGCTACAATGAGCAATTCTTC. The encoded protein is CAGSDPGGPGLLGYNEQFF.

Concerning this clonotype itself: A read error may account for a junction end that differs from germline. The rearrangement links TRBV12-3 or TRBV12-4 to TRBJ1-1, with 10 nucleotides matching TRBD1. The CDR3 is 15 amino acids. DNA of the CDR3: TGTGCCAGCAGTGGACAGGGGGGCGTGAACACTGAGGCTTTCTTT. Translated, it gives CASSGQGGVNTEAFF.

The rearrangement uses TRBV6-2 or TRBV6-3 and TRBJ2-1, with D tentatively TRBD2 (5 bases). Germline values: CDR1 MNHEY, CDR2 SVGEGT. This CDR3 has 14 amino acids. V lost 7 bases and J lost 5, with 15 bases in between. CDR3 sequence reads: CASKPSGRDNEQFF. CDR3 bases: TGTGCCAGCAAGCCGAGCGGACGTGACAATGAGCAGTTCTTC.

A word on this clonotype: The junction departs from germline at one end; a sequencing error may be responsible. J is TRBJ1-6 and V is TRBV28; D unclear. The CDR3 has 13 residues. In germline, CDR1 is MDHEN, CDR2 SYDVKM. CDR3 DNA: TGTGCCAGCAGTTTTTCATCAAATTCATCCCTCCACTTT. Translation gives CASSFSSNSSLHF. Based on the CDR3 plus reference TRBV28 and TRBJ1-6, the full variable domain is DVKVTQSSRYLVKRTGEKVFLECVQDMDHENMFWYRQDPGLGLRLIYFSYDVKMKEKGDIPEGYSVSREKKERFSLILESASTNQTSMYLCASSFSSNSSLHFGNGTRLTVT.

A note on this clonotype: Without the conserved terminal phenylalanine or tryptophan, this CDR3 likely stems from a read error. The chain joins TRBV6-2 or TRBV6-3 to TRBJ2-7; TRBD1 matches 7 bases. This CDR3 has 14 residues. The V segment lost 2 bases and the J segment 5 bases; nucleotides outside the gene matches: 6. Germline assignment: CDR1 MNHEY and CDR2 SVGEGT. The CDR3 nucleotides are TGTGCCAGCAGTTACAAGGACAGGCTCAACGAGCAGTACTCC. It encodes CASSYKDRLNEQYS.

This sequence joins TRBV10-3 and TRBJ2-1; 9 bases are a match to TRBD2. The CDR3 totals 18 residues. From germline, CDR1 is ENHRY and CDR2 SYGVKD. V was pared by 10 bases and J by 2 bases, with 18 bases of the junction left unmatched. The CDR3, as DNA: TGTGCCACCAGCTCCAATTCCTCGCGGGGGGGAACCTACAATGAGCAGTTCTTC. This codes for CATSSNSSRGGTYNEQFF.

This clonotype came up a few times. The CDR3 does not end in the conserved phenylalanine or tryptophan, so this is likely a read error. The limits of the CDR3 on the DNA are not certain, so only TCRdb's listed CDR3 is given. This chain uses TRBV4-1 with TRBJ2-7; TRBD2 reflects the table's D call only, with no check against the DNA. The CDR3 length equals 16 residues, ends included. CDR1 and CDR2 from the germline V gene are MGHRA and YSYEKL. CDR3: CASSRTLAGEGDEHYL.

Worth noting for this clonotype: It is likely a read error, because the conserved phenylalanine at the end of the CDR3 is missing. The V gene is TRBV6-2 or TRBV6-3, the J gene TRBJ2-3, with no clear D. Germline CDR1 MNHEY, CDR2 SVGEGT. CDR3 length equals 12 residues. This chain's CDR3 is CASAWSTDTQYL. DNA of the CDR3: TGTGCAAGCGCCTGGTCAACAGATACGCAGTATTTG.

V is TRBV6-6 and J is TRBJ1-1, with D unresolved. CDR1 is MNHNY, CDR2 SVGAGI, per germline (reference sequence). This CDR3 contains 17 residues. Trimming pared 2 bases from V and 13 bases from J, leaving 29 bases between. The CDR3 reads CASSYPVSSGLDTESFF. The CDR3 DNA reads as TGTGCCAGCAGTTACCCCGTTAGCTCCGGGTTGGATACTGAAAGTTTCTTT.